This passage covers 11 T cell receptor beta chains from one sample sequenced in a study of siplizumab effects on memory and regulatory T cells. Produced via immunoSEQ multiplex PCR; TCRdb's table is partial and in-frame only. Of 9,200 or so clones in the sample, roughly three quarters were seen once. The sequenced sample was effector memory CD8+ T cells sorted from blood. Indicated subset: unstimulated CD8+ effector memory T cells. These receptors originate from a human donor in good health.

The rearrangement uses TRBV5-1 and TRBJ2-2; 7 positions match TRBD2. V was pared by 0 bases and J by 7 bases, with 12 bases of the junction left unmatched. CDR3 size: 17 residues. The germline V gene encodes CDR1 SGHRS and CDR2 YFSETQ. CDR3 residues: CASSLVLADPRGGELFF. CDR3 nucleotide sequence: TGCGCCAGCAGCTTGGTGCTAGCGGACCCCCGGGGCGGGGAGCTGTTTTTT.

The chain has TRBV6-4 and TRBJ2-5; 11 nucleotides line up with TRBD2. V dropped 3 bases and J dropped 4; count of bases not matched to a gene: 4. The CDR3 is 15 residues long. Germline V gene data show CDR1 as MRHNA and CDR2 as SNTAGT. The CDR3 DNA is TGTGCCAGCAGTGATTTAGCGGGAGGGCCAGAGACCCAGTACTTC. Its translation: CASSDLAGGPETQYF.

CDR3 in DNA: TGTGCCAGCAGCTCGAGGTGGACCTACGAGCAGTACTTC. This sequence encodes CASSSRWTYEQYF. The chain couples TRBV7-6 to TRBJ2-7; D is uncertain. There are 13 residues in the CDR3. Trimming left V 4 bases short and J 2 bases short, with 9 bases between. CDR1 and CDR2 (germline): SGHVS, FNYEAQ.

The chain uses TRBV29-1 and TRBJ1-5; D gene ambiguous. The CDR3 consists of 14 residues. CDR1 is SQVTM and CDR2 is ANQGSEA in the germline V gene. V was trimmed by 6 bases and J by 2 bases, leaving 14 bases between them. The DNA for the CDR3 is TGCAGCGTCCAGAACGGTTTTGGCAATCAGCCCCAGCATTTT. This translates into CSVQNGFGNQPQHF.

The chain couples TRBV6-4 to TRBJ2-7; TRBD1 is a possible D gene (5 bases). The CDR3 spans 14 residues. V lost 0 bases and J lost 2, with 8 bases in between. From germline, CDR1 is MRHNA and CDR2 SNTAGT. The CDR3: CASSDSAGTYEQYF. The CDR3 DNA sequence: TGTGCCAGCAGTGACTCCGCAGGGACCTACGAGCAGTACTTC.

The V call is TRBV4-2, the J call TRBJ2-7; TRBD2 matches 8 bases. The CDR3 contains 15 residues. V lost 0 bases to trimming and J lost 2 bases; unmatched junction nucleotides: 3. Germline loops: CDR1 LGHNA, CDR2 YNFKEQ. CDR3 in DNA: TGTGCCAGCAGCCAAGATCCTAGCGGGCCCTACGAGCAGTACTTC. It codes for CASSQDPSGPYEQYF.

This clone was counted once. This chain uses TRBV4-2 with TRBJ2-1; 12 bases line up with TRBD2. Germline assignment: CDR1 LGHNA and CDR2 YNFKEQ. The V gene end was trimmed by 1 base and the J gene end by 7 bases; junction bases not matched to a gene: 14. The CDR3 covers 19 residues. This CDR3 reads CASSQALAGGPISVNEQFF. CDR3 coding DNA: TGTGCCAGCAGCCAAGCTCTAGCGGGAGGGCCAATTTCGGTAAATGAGCAGTTCTTC.

This sequence joins TRBV7-9 and TRBJ1-6; TRBD1 might be the D (6 bases). Trimming removed 5 bases at V and 2 bases at J, with 13 bases between. Germline V gives CDR1 SEHNR, CDR2 FQNEAQ (reference sequence). The CDR3 has 16 residues. The CDR3 here is CASSAGQPTYNSPLHF. For the CDR3, the DNA is TGTGCCAGCAGCGCCGGACAGCCAACCTATAATTCACCCCTCCACTTT.

This chain links TRBV27 with TRBJ1-1; no clear D. The CDR3 is 18 amino acids. V dropped 4 bases and J dropped 1 base, with 22 bases sitting between them. Looked up from germline, CDR1 is MNHEY and CDR2 is SMNVEV (reference sequence). The CDR3 DNA sequence: TGTGCCAGCAGTTCGGCGAGGAGGGCTTTAACAGCGAACACTGAAGCTTTCTTT. It encodes CASSSARRALTANTEAFF.

This chain joins TRBV19 and TRBJ2-1; no clear D gene. Between the trimmed V and J ends, which lost 4 bases and 5 bases, there was a span of 6 bases. Per the germline V gene, CDR1 is LNHDA and CDR2 is SQIVND (reference sequence). This CDR3 has 12 amino acids. The CDR3 DNA follows: TGTGCCAGTAGTACCATACACAATGAGCAGTTCTTC. Translation: CASSTIHNEQFF.

The rearrangement links TRBV5-1 to TRBJ2-7; D gene unclear. Germline CDR1 and CDR2: SGHRS and YFSETQ. V lost 0 bases, J lost 0 bases, and 7 bases lay in between. This CDR3 comprises 14 residues. The CDR3 sequence is CASSLVGGSYEQYF. The CDR3, as DNA: TGCGCCAGCAGCTTGGTGGGCGGCTCCTACGAGCAGTACTTC.